The clone carrying this T cell receptor (beta chain) appeared once. Its cognate antigen is unknown. Trimming stripped 6 bases from V and 11 bases from J, with 22 bases between. Germline values: CDR1 SGHDN, CDR2 FVKESK. The CDR3 totals 14 residues. This sample was taken from a study of OX40 agonist ivuxolimab in advanced cancers. Study-level background: The patients' treatment was ivuxolimab, an agonistic anti-OX40 (CD134) antibody. Patients received intravenous ivuxolimab every 2 weeks at 0.01 to 10 mg/kg.

Blood samples were obtained at baseline, cycle 4 day 1, and cycle 7 day 1. Profiled with immunoSEQ multiplex PCR; TCRdb holds only in-frame clones, not every one. The sample holds tens of thousands of clones, roughly 90% seen once. Study-wide results and caveats: Expanded clones belonging to CD8+ T cells outnumbered, on average, those of CD4+.

This chain uses TRBV14 with TRBJ1-1; D not certain. The sequence was collected from an adult with an advanced solid tumor such as melanoma, head and neck, liver or kidney cancer. The input for sequencing was CD4+ or CD8+ T cells sorted from blood, taken in a trial of the OX40 agonist ivuxolimab. The CDR3 DNA is TGTGCCAGCAGTTCCTATGCCCCCCCGCTGGAGGCTTTCTTT. Amino acids: CASSSYAPPLEAFF.